This T cell receptor (beta chain) was recovered during a study of human T cells and chemical hapten exposure. One entry per CDR3 protein, called by TCRdb with MiXCR from the RACE reads. Here the sample spans approximately 80,000 distinct CDR3 sequences, about 15% being singletons. Specified time point: pre-sensitization, week 0. Treatment in this sample: therapeutic diphenylcyclopropenone sensitization with weekly scalp DPC. Whole blood that had not been fractionated was the source of extracted total RNA. The trim removed 6 bases at V and 5 bases at J, leaving 7 bases unmatched. The V gene's germline CDR1 is SQVTM and CDR2 ANQGSEA. This CDR3 has 12 residues.

The source material was whole blood, sampled in connection with sensitization to the hapten diphenylcyclopropenone (DPC). The TCR comes from a woman aged 45 to 65 with alopecia areata. Some clones in this sample may be carry-over from other donors' samples. The V gene is TRBV29-1, the J gene TRBJ2-7; 7 bases line up with TRBD1. The CDR3 DNA is TGCAGCGTGGCGACAGGGTTCAACGAGCAGTACTTC. It translates to CSVATGFNEQYF.